A single sample gave rise to the 4 T cell receptor beta chains below, sequenced in a study of response to subunit inactivated influenza vaccine. TCRdb re-derived calls from the RT-PCR reads in MiXCR, one entry per CDR3 protein. The sample lists around 520,000 distinct CDR3 sequences; roughly 27% were seen once. This specimen was CD4+ T cells sorted from PBMCs, taken around 5 days after vaccination. Receptors were obtained from a man in his forties or fifties who received an inactivated influenza vaccine.

This chain connects TRBV7-9 to TRBJ2-1, with 13 bases lining up with TRBD2. V trimming: 5 bases; J trimming: 7 bases; junction bases outside the gene matches: 11. Germline V gene lookup returns CDR1 SEHNR and CDR2 FQNEAQ (reference sequence). The CDR3 extends over 17 amino acids. The chain's CDR3 is CASSRGRGLAGENEQFF. DNA for the CDR3: TGTGCCAGCAGCAGGGGGCGCGGACTAGCGGGAGAGAATGAGCAGTTCTTC.

The rearrangement uses TRBV20-1 and TRBJ2-7; D assignment may be TRBD1 or TRBD2 (5 bases each). The germline V gene has CDR1 DFQATT and CDR2 SNEGSKA (reference sequence). V gave up 3 bases and J gave up 3 bases, with 12 bases separating them. The CDR3 loop spans 13 amino acids. The chain's CDR3 is CSARDLGDYEQYF. The CDR3 coding sequence is TGCAGTGCTAGGGACCTGGGGGACTACGAGCAGTACTTC.

This clonotype was seen a few times. V gene TRBV5-1 combines with J gene TRBJ1-3; 7 nucleotides agree with TRBD1. V trimming: 3 bases; J trimming: 0 bases; junction bases outside the gene matches: 6. Germline CDR1 is SGHRS and CDR2 is YFSETQ. The CDR3 is made up of 16 amino acids. Here the CDR3 DNA reads TGCGCCAGCAGCTACAGGACAGGCCACTCTGGAAACACCATATATTTT. Translating gives CASSYRTGHSGNTIYF. Based on the CDR3 plus reference TRBV5-1 and TRBJ1-3, the full variable domain is KAGVTQTPRYLIKTRGQQVTLSCSPISGHRSVSWYQQTPGQGLQFLFEYFSETQRNKGNFPGRFSGRQFSNSRSEMNVSTLELGDSALYLCASSYRTGHSGNTIYFGEGSWLTVV.

The chain is built from TRBV12-3 or TRBV12-4 and TRBJ2-7; a possible D gene is TRBD1 (6 bases). With 7 bases removed from V and 5 bases from J, the gap between germline ends came to 21 bases. This CDR3 has 15 residues. The CDR3 DNA follows: TGTGCCAGCACTGCGGATCAGGGGTCCTGGAACGAGCAGTACTTC. Protein product: CASTADQGSWNEQYF.